A few counts support the clone carrying this TCR beta chain. This record belongs to a study of blood T cells in healthy people across ages. Combining a sample-barcoded 5' primer with a J-beta primer mix, a second PCR ran for 7 to 11 cycles. Every cDNA was tagged by a template-switch adaptor with 12 random nucleotides. TCRdb itself ran the 5' RACE reads through MiXCR, one entry per CDR3 protein. In the table there are about 930,000 distinct CDR3 sequences, under 35% of which are singletons. The CDR3 contains 15 residues. Losses at the gene ends were 5 bases for V and 7 bases for J; bases not matched to a gene: 14. The V gene's germline CDR1 is SGHTA and CDR2 FQGNSA. These data were also reused for a study on T cells of mothers and their children. That paper states: A few healthy Caucasian mothers served as donors, and their six children did as well. Each child gave some 3 million TCR beta CDR3 reads (each mother, over 9 million).

This receptor was obtained from a woman aged 40 to 50 in good health. Sequencing used blood. The chain combines TRBV7-2 with TRBJ2-7; TRBD1 matches 7 bases. The CDR3 sequence is CASSDTGTAPKEQYF. Written as DNA, the CDR3 is TGTGCCAGCAGCGATACCGGGACAGCACCAAAAGAGCAGTACTTC. Full variable domain (remainder filled in from reference TRBV7-2 and TRBJ2-7): GAGVSQSPSNKVTEKGKDVELRCDPISGHTALYWYRQSLGQGLEFLIYFQGNSAPDKSGLPSDRFSAERTGGSVSTLTIQRTQQEDSAVYLCASSDTGTAPKEQYFGPGTRLTVT.